This entry lists 9 T cell receptor beta chains sequenced from one sample in a study of molecular identifiers for immune sequencing clone quantification. A single record per CDR3 protein comes from TCRdb applying MiXCR to the PCR reads. The sample yields around 320,000 distinct CDR3 sequences, 24% seen once. Sequenced sample: naive CD8+ T cells from blood, with Jurkat cell RNA spiked in. Subset reported: FACS-sorted CD8+CD4-CCR7+CD45RA+ naive T cells. The receptors derive from a human donor in good health. Some libraries in this study had Jurkat cell RNA spiked in.

This clonotype was detected many times. V gene TRBV29-1 combines with J gene TRBJ2-7; TRBD2 is a possible D gene (5 bases). Trimming left V 7 bases short and J 2 bases short, with 12 bases between. CDR3 length: 12 amino acids. Germline-derived CDR1 and CDR2 are SQVTM and ANQGSEA. The chain's CDR3 is CSAESGTYEQYF. The DNA for the CDR3 is TGCAGCGCAGAAAGCGGAACCTACGAGCAGTACTTC.

About this clonotype: Since a much larger clone is just one base distant, this may be a read error. The conserved final phenylalanine or tryptophan is absent from the CDR3, which likely points to a read error. This sequence joins TRBV11-2 and TRBJ1-1; D unclear. The V gene's germline CDR1 is SGHAT and CDR2 FQNNGV. The germline V and J ends were trimmed by 3 bases and 1 base, with 6 bases remaining between them. CDR3 size: 13 residues. In DNA, the CDR3 is TGTGCCAGCAGCTTCCATCAGAACACTGAAGCTTTCGTT. This sequence encodes CASSFHQNTEAFV.

This clonotype was detected only a few times. The chain has TRBV30 and TRBJ1-5; the D is unclear. This CDR3 has 17 amino acids. The germline V gene has CDR1 GTSNPN and CDR2 SVGIG (reference sequence). The V end was cut by 1 base, the J end by 0 bases, with 16 bases between. CDR3 nucleotide sequence: TGTGCCTGGAGTGGAGGCCCCGAGCTGAATAGCAATCAGCCCCAGCATTTT. As protein: CAWSGGPELNSNQPQHF.

The V and J genes are TRBV10-2 and TRBJ1-2; TRBD1 aligns across 9 bases. The CDR3 loop spans 13 amino acids. The germline V gene has CDR1 WSHSY and CDR2 SAAADI. The V segment lost 2 bases and the J segment 8 bases; nucleotides outside the gene matches: 3. CDR3 protein: CASSERQGGGYTF. In nucleotides, the CDR3 is TGCGCCAGCAGTGAGAGACAGGGGGGAGGCTACACCTTC.

This clonotype was observed a handful of times. CDR3 loop: CASSPQGQYEQYF. The CDR3, as DNA: TGTGCCAGCTCACCCCAAGGACAGTACGAGCAGTACTTC. The chain is built from TRBV18 and TRBJ2-7; D possibly corresponds to TRBD1 (6 bases). Germline V CDR1 and CDR2: KGHSH, LQKENI. CDR3 length: 13 amino acids. V lost 3 bases and J 4 bases, leaving 10 bases between the germline ends.

This clonotype was counted only a few times. The chain links TRBV4-3 to TRBJ2-5; tentatively, D is TRBD2 (6 bases). The CDR3 is 16 amino acids. Trimming cost V 0 bases and J 0 bases, with 11 bases left between them. The germline V gene encodes CDR1 LGHNA and CDR2 YSLEER. The CDR3 region has the DNA TGCGCCAGCAGCCAAGAGCCAGGAGGGTACCAAGAGACCCAGTACTTC. Translated, it gives CASSQEPGGYQETQYF.

This clonotype was counted many times. The chain is built from TRBV5-6 and TRBJ1-1; TRBD1 aligns across 7 bases. Unmatched junction bases numbered 11, after V lost 4 bases and J lost 5 bases. Germline V gene data show CDR1 as SGHDT and CDR2 as YYEEEE. This CDR3 has 15 amino acids. In nucleotides, the CDR3 is TGTGCCAGCAGCGTGGAGACAGGGTTGGGTACTGAAGCTTTCTTT. Translation gives CASSVETGLGTEAFF.

At least ten counts were recorded for this clonotype. The chain links TRBV25-1 to TRBJ1-1; unclear D gene. V was cut by 7 bases and J by 1 base, with 10 bases left in between. From germline, CDR1 is MGHDK and CDR2 SYGVNS. This CDR3 is built from 13 residues. The CDR3 region has the DNA TGTGCCAGCAAAGGCAGTACGAACACTGAAGCTTTCTTT. Its protein is CASKGSTNTEAFF.

This clonotype was counted at least ten times. The genes are TRBV11-2 and TRBJ2-3; TRBD1 matches 7 bases. This CDR3 comprises 16 residues. Germline V gene data show CDR1 as SGHAT and CDR2 as FQNNGV. V shed 1 base, J shed 5 bases, and the junction held 9 bases outside the gene matches. In nucleotides, the CDR3 is TGTGCCAGCAGCTTAGGGTCCACGACAGGGAAAGATACGCAGTATTTT. Protein: CASSLGSTTGKDTQYF.